A selection of T cell receptor beta chains follows, all from one sample in a study of blood T cell repertoires in COVID-19. Only in-frame clones appear in the TCRdb table, and some are missing; sequencing was by immunoSEQ multiplex PCR. The sample lists 250,000 or so clones, roughly 85% occurring once. The sequenced sample consisted of PBMCs or T cells enriched from blood (not recorded which). These receptor sequences come from a woman aged 40-49 years who had been exposed to COVID-19. Both conserved end residues are part of each CDR3.

v_call	j_call	cdr3_aa
TRBV4-1	TRBJ1-2	CASSQVVTPANYGYTF
TRBV27	TRBJ2-7	CASSQDERGYEQYF
TRBV5-4	TRBJ2-7	CASSLDPGQSSYEQYF
TRBV7-9	TRBJ1-5	CASSPGGGSLMWPQHF
TRBV19	TRBJ2-6	CASTATFSGANVLTF
TRBV5-1	TRBJ1-2	CASRGQGGPVINYGYTF
TRBV5-1	TRBJ2-7	CASSLGLEQYF
TRBV9	TRBJ1-6	CASSASTQPNSPLHF
TRBV28	TRBJ1-6	CASSARAISYNSPLHF
TRBV9	TRBJ2-3	CASSVGGASTDTQYF
TRBV11-3	TRBJ2-1	CASSLDGWGARPFF
TRBV19	TRBJ1-4	CASTEGGWNEKLFF
TRBV9	TRBJ2-1	CASSVDSSGGYNEQFF
TRBV2	TRBJ1-1	CASFYGQPNTEAFF
TRBV18	TRBJ1-2	CASSPRSGDSYGYTF
TRBV19	TRBJ2-7	CASSTSGGSYEQYF
TRBV10-3	TRBJ1-5	CAIQLGDGQPQHF
TRBV7-8	TRBJ2-5	CASTKRGAGETQYF
TRBV30	TRBJ1-2	CAWSFLTDYGYTF
TRBV7-2	TRBJ1-2	CASSPPGQVTLVYGYTF
TRBV7-2	TRBJ2-5	CASSYGLAGGQETQYF
TRBV2	TRBJ1-5	CASSESGPSNQPQHF
TRBV28	TRBJ1-1	CASLRGGRTQEAFF
TRBV13	TRBJ1-3	CASSSGTFSGNTIYF
TRBV15	TRBJ2-1	CATGGSSYNEQFF
TRBV11-2	TRBJ2-4	CASSLAAGKAKNIQYF
TRBV2	TRBJ1-4	CASRTGTEKLFF
TRBV7-2	TRBJ2-3	CASSPSGLAGNTQYF
TRBV10-1	TRBJ1-6	CASRGGDRANSPLHF
TRBV27	TRBJ2-1	CASSLYPPGLGNEQFF
TRBV28	TRBJ1-4	CASSGGTTNEKLFF
TRBV7-9	TRBJ2-1	CASTREDYNEQFF
TRBV19	TRBJ2-7	CASSMRQGVGEQYF
TRBV6-1	TRBJ2-1	CASSEGDRIYNEQFF
TRBV5-1	TRBJ1-5	CASSLDGMPQHF
TRBV4-2	TRBJ1-2	CASSHEFVGSSGSAF
TRBV6-5	TRBJ2-7	CASRSRAPTEQYF
TRBV28	TRBJ1-4	CASEVSTNEKLFF
TRBV3-1/TRBV3-2	TRBJ2-1	CASSQGLAGDPGDEQFF
TRBV9	TRBJ1-3	CASSGQGFLNTIYF
TRBV6-5	TRBJ1-2	CASRKGAGNYGYTF
TRBV7-2	TRBJ2-5	CASSLGRLAGGGQETQYF
TRBV30	TRBJ1-5	CAWSTGLMGNQPQHF
TRBV4-2	TRBJ1-3	CASSQANTGLRNTIYF
TRBV11-3	TRBJ2-6	CASSLGGAGANVLTF
TRBV30	TRBJ2-7	CAWRPGQLEQYF
TRBV6-5	TRBJ2-7	CASSYRRESSYEQYF
TRBV21-1	TRBJ1-1	CASTNRGANTEAFF
TRBV7-8	TRBJ1-3	CASSPSGNTIYF